A single TCR beta chain is shown here with its context. Its antigen is unidentified. This sample is drawn from a study of shared clonotypes between healthy human individuals. Study observations and caveats: When compared with the clonotypes that were shared by all four sorted-subset donors, the non-shared clonotypes turned out to have lower generation probabilities.

In the naive CD8 group, cells lacked CD45RO and were positively selected for CCR7, so terminally differentiated effector memory CD45RA+ cells were left out. There are 17 residues in the CDR3. Germline-derived CDR1 and CDR2 are SEHNR and FQNEAQ (reference sequence). Germline trimming cut 3 bases from V and 2 bases from J; bases unmatched to any gene: 12. Repertoires were generated with immunoSEQ multiplex PCR, while TCRdb's copy carries only in-frame clones and drops some. The sample includes some 2 million clones, 85% to 95% of them seen just once. The receptor was isolated from a man aged 18 to 29 in good health. What was sequenced was naive CD8+ T cells sorted from blood. The J gene is TRBJ2-7, the V gene TRBV7-9, with TRBD1 identical over 8 bases. The CDR3: CASSFTGGSYYPYEQYF. The CDR3 bases are TGTGCCAGCAGCTTTACAGGGGGATCCTACTATCCCTACGAGCAGTACTTC.